This T cell receptor (beta chain) appears in the sequencing data of a study of pediatric ulcerative colitis. V shed 2 bases and J shed 0 bases, with 6 bases lying between them. The CDR3 covers 14 residues. Germline V gene data show CDR1 as SGHTA and CDR2 as FQGTGA. The protocol was immunoSEQ multiplex PCR, while the TCRdb copy is restricted to in-frame clones and leaves out a portion. The table lists approximately 5,000 clones, 70% to 90% of them singletons, with 2% to 2.5% in the top ten. Blood was drawn at the time of colonoscopy. The rearrangement uses TRBV7-3 and TRBJ2-3; D is undetermined. This TCR derives from a boy under 18 with mild ulcerative colitis. Sequenced input: blood. The DNA of the CDR3 is TGTGCCAGCAGCTTAGGAACTAGCACAGATACGCAGTATTTT. This sequence encodes CASSLGTSTDTQYF.